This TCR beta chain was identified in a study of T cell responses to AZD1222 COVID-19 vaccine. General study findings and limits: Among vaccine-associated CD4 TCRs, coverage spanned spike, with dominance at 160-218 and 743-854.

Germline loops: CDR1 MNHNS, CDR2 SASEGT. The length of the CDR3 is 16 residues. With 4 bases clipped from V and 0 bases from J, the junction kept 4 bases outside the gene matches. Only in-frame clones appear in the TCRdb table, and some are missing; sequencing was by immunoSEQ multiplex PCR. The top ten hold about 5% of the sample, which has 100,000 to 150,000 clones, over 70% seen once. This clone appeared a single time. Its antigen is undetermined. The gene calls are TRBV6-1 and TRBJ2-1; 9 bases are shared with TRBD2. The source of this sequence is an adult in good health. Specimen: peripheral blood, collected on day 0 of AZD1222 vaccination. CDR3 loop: CASSGLAVSSYNEQFF. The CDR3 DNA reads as TGTGCCAGCAGTGGACTAGCGGTCAGCTCCTACAATGAGCAGTTCTTC.